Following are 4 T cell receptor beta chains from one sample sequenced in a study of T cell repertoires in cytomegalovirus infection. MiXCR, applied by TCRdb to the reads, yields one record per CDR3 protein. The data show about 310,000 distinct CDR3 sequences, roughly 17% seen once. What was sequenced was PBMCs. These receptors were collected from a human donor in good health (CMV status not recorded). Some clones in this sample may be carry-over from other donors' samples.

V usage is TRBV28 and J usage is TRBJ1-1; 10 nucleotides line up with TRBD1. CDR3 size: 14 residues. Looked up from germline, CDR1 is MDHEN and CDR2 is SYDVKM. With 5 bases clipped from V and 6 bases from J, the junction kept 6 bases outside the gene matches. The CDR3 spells CASSTPGTGAEAFF. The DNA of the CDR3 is TGTGCCAGCAGTACCCCCGGGACAGGGGCTGAAGCTTTCTTT.

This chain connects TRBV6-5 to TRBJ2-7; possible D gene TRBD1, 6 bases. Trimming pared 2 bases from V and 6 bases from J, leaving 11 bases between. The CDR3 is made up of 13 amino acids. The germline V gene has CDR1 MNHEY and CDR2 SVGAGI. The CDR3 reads CASSYTGLGEQYF. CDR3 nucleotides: TGTGCCAGCAGTTACACAGGGTTAGGCGAGCAGTACTTC.

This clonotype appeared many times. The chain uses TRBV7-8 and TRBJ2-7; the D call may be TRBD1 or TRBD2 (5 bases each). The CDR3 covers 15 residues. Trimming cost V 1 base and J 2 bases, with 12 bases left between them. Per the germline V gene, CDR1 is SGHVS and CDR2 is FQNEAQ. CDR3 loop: CASSLVRGGPYEQYF. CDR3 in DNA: TGTGCCAGCAGCTTAGTTCGTGGGGGACCCTACGAGCAGTACTTC.

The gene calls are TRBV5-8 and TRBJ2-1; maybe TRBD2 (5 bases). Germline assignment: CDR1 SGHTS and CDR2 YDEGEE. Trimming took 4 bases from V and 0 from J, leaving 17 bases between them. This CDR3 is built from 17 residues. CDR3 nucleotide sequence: TGTGCCAGCAGCCGGGGTCGGCGGATACACTCCTACAATGAGCAGTTCTTC. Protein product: CASSRGRRIHSYNEQFF.